What follows are 3 T cell receptor beta chains derived from one specimen sequenced in a study of T cells after yellow fever vaccination. One entry per CDR3 protein results from TCRdb running MiXCR on the 5' RACE reads. The table lists approximately 58,000 distinct CDR3 sequences, around 6.2% of them singletons. The sample in question was PBMCs, either bulk or a sorted T-cell subset (CD4+, CD8+, memory, or dextramer-sorted; not recorded which), obtained on the day of the yellow fever booster vaccination. All receptors come from a man between 18 and 35 years old who received the YFV17D yellow fever vaccine.

This clonotype was counted at least ten times. This chain joins TRBV7-3 and TRBJ2-3; 7 positions match TRBD1. The germline V gene encodes CDR1 SGHTA and CDR2 FQGTGA. The CDR3 sequence is 14 residues long. Unmatched junction bases numbered 3, after V lost 3 bases and J lost 3 bases. The CDR3, as DNA: TGTGCCAGCAGCTTCCGGGGACAGACAGATACGCAGTATTTT. Its translation: CASSFRGQTDTQYF.

The chain carries TRBV13 and TRBJ1-1, with D possibly TRBD1 on 5 matching bases. The CDR3 is 19 amino acids. The ends were cut back, 1 base at V and 4 bases at J, with 25 bases in the middle. Germline lookup yields CDR1 PRHDT and CDR2 FYEKMQ (reference sequence). CDR3 protein: CASSLAFRSTAPGVTEAFF. The CDR3 coding sequence is TGTGCCAGCAGCTTAGCTTTTCGGTCGACAGCGCCGGGTGTCACTGAAGCTTTCTTT.

V and J are TRBV6-2 or TRBV6-3 and TRBJ2-2; no clear D. V lost 9 bases to trimming and J lost 6 bases, with 11 bases between them. The germline V gene has CDR1 MNHEY and CDR2 SVGEGT. The CDR3 sequence is 12 residues long. The chain's CDR3 is CASCLGPGELFF. The CDR3 DNA reads as TGTGCCAGTTGCCTTGGTCCCGGGGAGCTGTTTTTT.